This T cell receptor beta chain was captured in a study of cytomegalovirus exposure and HLA in healthy donors listed by TCRdb under 2017. Background for the entire study: In an earlier analysis of 550 to 750 of the donors, 250 to 300 Gb of sequence data and 120 million or so unique TCR beta sequences from about 179 million T cells were reported. Around 330 gigabases of sequencing data and approximately 91 million unique TCR sequences made up an early release that covered some 640 HLA-typed donors. The genetic ancestry cluster associated with self-reported Caucasian donors included around 76% of the 350 to 500 genotyped donors. The study aimed to test whether signatures of past pathogen exposure could be identified by cataloging public T cell receptors. The study used immunosequencing to profile the T cell repertoires of around 600 subjects and linked those repertoires to cytomegalovirus serostatus. Besides the first cohort of approximately 670 subjects, a separate validation cohort made up of 120 different subjects was used. The study combined high-throughput TCR immunosequencing, statistical association of individual TCRs with disease status, and machine learning to predict cytomegalovirus infection status. A later analysis re-examined previously published TCR beta repertoires from 610 or so donors and added high-resolution HLA genotyping to investigate patterns of TCR occurrence. Rather than drawing on any new phenotypic data, the later analysis identified candidate immune exposures from TCR beta sequences and the way those sequences occurred across donors. To decide whether each TCR beta V gene segment behaved as functional or pseudogenic, an earlier analysis of 587 of the donors relied on high-throughput TCR beta sequencing. Donor age, sex, ethnicity and CMV serostatus were collected together with the repertoire data. A later genetic analysis took genome-wide SNP genotypes for about 55% of the 666 donors and used that subset as a discovery cohort. Every discovery cohort repertoire had been produced on one sequencing platform. HLA typing covered class I and class II loci at four-digit resolution. Typing coverage differed by locus: A, B, C, DRB1 and DQB1 were typed in roughly 620-630 donors, DQA1 in roughly 500, DPA1 in around 600, and DPB1 in approximately 450. A few DR-DQ haplotypes were handled as single units for association and clustering because linkage in the cohort was strong. Across some 400 genotyped donors of the cohort, an average of roughly 200,000 unique TCR beta nucleotide sequences per donor were sequenced, and approximately 17% of those sequences were non-productive. What the work shows at the level of the full study, not this receptor alone: The presence/absence analyses assumed that sequencing depth was roughly uniform across donors, and that assumption may not be true. An earlier analysis of approximately 540 of the donors showed that most TCR beta V segments appeared in productive rearrangements either about 90% or about 30% of the time, which broadly matched IMGT annotations. A later genetic analysis reported fewer N-insertions in productive TCRs among donors in an Asian-associated ancestry cluster than the roughly 620-donor mean. A further reported finding was that TCR beta sequences accurately predicted the HLA-A and HLA-B alleles for most subjects in the first cohort. In a later analysis, the rate of TCR association differed among HLA loci, with DRB1 alleles having the most associated TCRs and HLA-C alleles having the fewest. Most CMV-associated TCR beta chains appeared to be HLA-restricted in a later analysis, and the HLA associations seemed to be driven largely by CMV exposure. Specific HLA alleles were associated with around 18,000 TCR beta sequences at a false discovery rate of 0.05 in a later analysis. For the cohort, immune exposure information was limited to CMV serostatus. A cluster of highly shared sequence variants was judged likely to be a technical artifact of the sequencing pipeline. Because the 87-base-pair reads could not distinguish some IMGT-functional V segments, including TRBV6-2 and TRBV6-3, those segments were excluded. In a later analysis, several top co-occurrence clusters were reported to appear linked to parvovirus B19, influenza, CMV and Epstein-Barr virus. While some public TCRs were present in many individuals, most TCR sequences turned up only very rarely across donors. The study gave a list of around 170 TCR beta chains associated with cytomegalovirus. Linkage disequilibrium might explain the correlated functional status among segregating V segments, but an unknown experimental factor could not be ruled out. The cohort was sequenced for TCR beta chains only, and without alpha or paired-chain data the features that could be detected were limited. Three of the identified cytomegalovirus-associated TCR beta chains were confirmed in vitro to be specific for cytomegalovirus antigens. Compared with equally common non-associated chains, HLA-associated TCR beta chains in a later analysis were more clonally expanded and had lower generation probabilities. HLA typing was unavailable for some donors at each locus, so association tests used only the typed subset. It was suggested by the authors that the approach could potentially be generalized to other disease states and immunological phenotypes. In a later genetic analysis, a missense DCLRE1C variant was associated with V-gene and J-gene trimming of TCR beta chains, and the association was replicated in an independent cohort. When HLA alleles, especially DR and DQ, strongly co-occurred, TCR associations were difficult to assign to individual alleles. Because counts were too low, about 17 rarely observed V segments, including chromosome 9 orphons, were excluded from the earlier analysis of around 640 of the donors. Cytomegalovirus status was reported to be diagnosed by the classifier with high specificity and sensitivity in both the original and validation cohorts.

In total, roughly 670 healthy bone marrow donors made up the cohort. Cohort members were all nominally healthy when sampled, although unrecorded immune exposures were likely present. The donor was CMV seronegative and was included in the group of 352 seronegative cohort members. A peripheral blood sample was provided by each donor, and peripheral blood mononuclear cells were used for TCR beta sequencing. The Qiagen DNeasy Blood Extraction Kit was used to extract genomic DNA from the blood cell samples. To prepare the library, the immunoSEQ multiplex PCR assay was applied. The multiplex PCR relied on a mix of 60 forward primers for TCR Vbeta segments and 13 reverse primers for TCR Jbeta segments. Amplification of the CDR3 region of rearranged TCR beta genes was performed with a multiplex PCR assay on genomic DNA. The Illumina HiSeq System was used to sequence the amplified TCR beta libraries as 87-base-pair reads. As for the original processing: In a later analysis, tens of millions of unique TCR beta chains were counted across the roughly 610 repertoires, and around 11 million of these chains were shared by at least two donors. Raw reads were error-corrected and collapsed into unique sequences by a nearest-neighbor algorithm in which closely related sequences were merged to remove PCR and sequencing errors. CDR3 sequences were aligned to IMGT reference sequences to assign V, D and J gene segments. For a sequence to be retained, a match of at least six nucleotides was required to both a V gene segment and a J gene segment. Rearrangements were called productive when the CDR3 lacked stop codons and stayed in frame with V and J; all others were non-productive. Following IMGT convention, CDR3 was defined as the stretch from the second conserved V-encoded cysteine to the conserved J-encoded phenylalanine. In an earlier analysis of more than 550 of the donors, sequences lacking an unambiguous match to a single V gene segment were excluded. An earlier analysis of 500 to 600 of the donors classified V segments as functional when productive rearrangements were above 56.7% and as segregating when the standard deviation between donors was above 5%. A statistical classification framework was built for diagnosing cytomegalovirus status from the catalog of TCR beta chain sequences. V and J gene assignment, in a later analysis, came from comparing TCR nucleotide sequences with IMGT/GENE-DB human TR gene sequences. The TCRdist pipeline was used in a later analysis to assign CDR3 sequences and most-parsimonious VDJ recombination scenarios. In a later analysis, each TCR beta chain was defined by its CDR3 amino acid sequence together with its V-gene family, and reads lacking a unique V-gene family were excluded. In a later analysis, around 600 highly shared, low-generation-probability nucleotide sequences were removed to address suspected cross-contamination and a sequencing artifact. In a later analysis, a clonal expansion index was calculated for each public chain from normalized within-repertoire ranks of inferred template counts. In a later analysis, generation probabilities were computed using a VDJ recombination model fitted to out-of-frame rearrangements, and the results were checked against IGoR. A later analysis scored TCR-TCR, TCR-HLA and TCR-CMV co-occurrence with hypergeometric tests, applying a repertoire-size bias correction to TCR pairs. A later analysis estimated false discovery rates by permuting HLA or CMV assignments 20 times. In a later analysis, co-occurring TCRs were grouped with DBSCAN, and TCRdist sequence similarity was added when clustering was performed within HLA-allele-positive subsets. For co-occurrence clustering, repertoires with fewer than 30,000 or more than 120,000 public chains were excluded, along with about five repertoires with anomalous nucleotide sharing. Held by TCRdb, this immuneACCESS table contains in-frame sequences only and omits some clones. Under half of the omission traces to an unresolved V gene where checked; the cause of the rest is unknown. The V and J calls and clone size come from that table; D and trimming were worked out from the DNA. The sample yields some 110,000 clones; roughly two thirds were counted once. Together, the top ten hold roughly 2% of the sample.

The V end loses 4 bases and the J end loses 4 bases, and a stretch of 6 bases separates them. From a lookup of the germline V gene, CDR1 and CDR2 are SGHTS and YDEGEE. The CDR3 spans 12 residues, from the cysteine through the phenylalanine. Just the 36-base CDR3 DNA is kept, in frame starting at base 1. Comment on this clone: The antigen it recognizes is unknown. No per-base quality is available; no much larger clone lies one base away.

Sequencing was performed on PBMCs. The sequence was obtained from a woman in her 30s in good health and CMV-seronegative. The rearrangement joined TRBV5-8 to TRBJ1-5; no confident D gene assignment can be made. At the DNA level, the sequence is TGTGCCAGCAGCGTTTATAATCAGCCCCAGCATTTT. It specifies CASSVYNQPQHF.